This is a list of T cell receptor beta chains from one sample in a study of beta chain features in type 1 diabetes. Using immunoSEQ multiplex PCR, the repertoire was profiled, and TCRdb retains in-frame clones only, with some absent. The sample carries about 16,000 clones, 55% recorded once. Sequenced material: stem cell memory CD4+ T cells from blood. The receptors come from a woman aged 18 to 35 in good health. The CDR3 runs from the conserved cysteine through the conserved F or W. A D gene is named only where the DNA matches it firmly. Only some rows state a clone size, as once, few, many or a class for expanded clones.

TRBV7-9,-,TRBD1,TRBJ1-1,CASSFIRGRGAEAFF,TGTGCCAGCAGCTTCATCAGGGGGCGCGGGGCTGAAGCTTTCTTT
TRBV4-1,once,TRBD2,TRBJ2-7,CASSRLLAGAAYEQYF,TGCGCCAGCAGCCGTCTACTAGCGGGGGCTGCCTACGAGCAGTACTTC
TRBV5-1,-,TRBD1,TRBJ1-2,CASRRDRGNYGYTF,TGCGCCAGCAGGCGGGACAGGGGGAACTATGGCTACACCTTC
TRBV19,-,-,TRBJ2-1,CASSIDRPGNTYNEQFF,TGTGCCAGTAGTATAGATCGGCCAGGGAATACCTACAATGAGCAGTTCTTC
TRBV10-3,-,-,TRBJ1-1,CAISALPADTEAFF,TGTGCCATCAGTGCCTTGCCAGCGGACACTGAAGCTTTCTTT
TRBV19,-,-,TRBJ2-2,CASSSTNTGELFF,TGTGCCAGTAGTTCGACAAACACCGGGGAGCTGTTTTTT
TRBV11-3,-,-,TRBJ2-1,CASSPLGVSSYNEQFF,TGTGCCAGCAGCCCTCTAGGGGTCAGCTCCTACAATGAGCAGTTCTTC
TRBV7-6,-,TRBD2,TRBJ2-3,CASSTISGSTDTQYF,TGTGCCAGCAGCACGATTAGCGGGAGCACAGATACGCAGTATTTT
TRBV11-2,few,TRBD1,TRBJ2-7,CASRPGGRSYEQYF,TGTGCCAGCAGGCCAGGGGGTAGGTCCTACGAGCAGTACTTC
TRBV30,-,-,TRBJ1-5,CAWKTDGSGPQHF,TGTGCCTGGAAGACGGATGGGTCAGGGCCCCAGCATTTT
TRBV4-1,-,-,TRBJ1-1,CASSSYGGVGTEAFF,TGCGCCAGCAGCTCCTACGGGGGGGTAGGGACTGAAGCTTTCTTT
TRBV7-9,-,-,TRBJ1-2,CASSSEMASRHNYGYTF,TGTGCCAGCAGCTCCGAGATGGCCAGCCGACATAACTATGGCTACACCTTC
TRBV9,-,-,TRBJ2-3,CASSPGLDTQYF,TGTGCCAGCAGCCCCGGTTTAGATACGCAGTATTTT
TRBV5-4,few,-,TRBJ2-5,CASSPDGGRIETQYF,TGTGCCAGCAGCCCCGATGGAGGCAGGATAGAGACCCAGTACTTC
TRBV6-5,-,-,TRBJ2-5,CASSYPGGETQYF,TGTGCCAGCAGTTACCCGGGTGGAGAGACCCAGTACTTC
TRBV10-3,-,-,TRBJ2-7,CAISVPSEPYEQYF,TGTGCCATCAGTGTACCTAGCGAACCTTACGAGCAGTACTTC
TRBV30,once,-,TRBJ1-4,CAWSVRTNNEKLFF,TGTGCCTGGAGTGTCAGGACTAATAATGAAAAACTGTTTTTT
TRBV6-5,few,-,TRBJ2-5,CASIETGSETQYF,TGTGCCAGCATCGAGACAGGCTCCGAGACCCAGTACTTC
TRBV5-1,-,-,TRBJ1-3,CASSAAWTGGNTIYF,TGCGCCAGCAGCGCGGCGTGGACTGGTGGAAACACCATATATTTT
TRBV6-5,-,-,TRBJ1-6,CASKYAGRDNSPLHF,TGTGCCAGCAAATACGCGGGACGGGATAATTCACCCCTCCACTTT
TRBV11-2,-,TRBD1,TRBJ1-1,CASSPSQGTTEAFF,TGTGCCAGCAGCCCATCACAGGGGACCACTGAAGCTTTCTTT
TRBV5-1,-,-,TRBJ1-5,CASSLGHGGSNQPQHF,TGCGCCAGCAGCTTGGGGCACGGGGGTAGCAATCAGCCCCAGCATTTT
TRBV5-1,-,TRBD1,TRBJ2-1,CASSSRQGLYNEQFF,TGCGCCAGCAGCTCTAGACAGGGCCTTTACAATGAGCAGTTCTTC
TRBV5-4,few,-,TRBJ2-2,CASGDRNRAWTGELFF,TGTGCCAGCGGCGACAGAAACAGGGCTTGGACCGGGGAGCTGTTTTTT
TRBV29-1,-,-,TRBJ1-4,CSGGTWEKLFF,TGCAGCGGCGGGACTTGGGAAAAACTGTTTTTT